Listed below are T cell receptor beta chains from one sample, sequenced in a study of a mutant IDH1 vaccine in newly diagnosed glioma. Antigens for these TCRs are unknown. The assay was immunoSEQ multiplex PCR, and TCRdb's table has in-frame clones only and misses some. The data hold around 100,000 clones, with roughly 86% observed a single time. The sample was PBMCs, taken from a glioma patient whose treatment included an IDH1 peptide vaccine. Every receptor here comes from a woman aged 50 to 65 with glioma. Each CDR3 is given with its conserved first and last residue. D genes are given only for firm matches. Expanded clones get a size class; other rows say once, few or many, or leave the size out.

j_call v_call clone_size d_call cdr3_aa cdr3_nt
TRBJ2-1 TRBV7-8 - TRBD2 CASSLGTSVYEQFF TGTGCCAGCAGCTTAGGGACTAGCGTTTATGAGCAGTTCTTC
TRBJ2-7 TRBV2 - TRBD2 CASSLGLAGVSYEQYF TGTGCCAGCAGTCTAGGACTAGCGGGAGTGTCCTACGAGCAGTACTTC
TRBJ1-1 TRBV5-6 - - CASSLGGGMNTEAFF TGTGCCAGCAGCTTGGGTGGCGGCATGAACACTGAAGCTTTCTTT
TRBJ2-7 TRBV5-1 - TRBD2 CASSPASGSSYEQYF TGCGCCAGCAGCCCAGCTAGCGGGAGTTCCTACGAGCAGTACTTC
TRBJ2-5 TRBV5-1 - - CASGRTYQETQYF TGCGCCAGCGGCCGTACGTACCAAGAGACCCAGTACTTC
TRBJ2-3 TRBV9 - TRBD2 CASQLAGTDTQYF TGTGCCAGCCAGCTAGCGGGCACAGATACGCAGTATTTT
TRBJ1-4 TRBV5-4 once TRBD1 CASSRDSNEKLFF TGTGCCAGCAGCCGGGACAGTAATGAAAAACTGTTTTTT
TRBJ2-3 TRBV9 - - CASSVVGNSDTQYF TGTGCCAGCAGCGTAGTCGGGAATTCAGATACGCAGTATTTT
TRBJ2-1 TRBV4-1 - TRBD2 CASSPGTRLEFDEQFF TGCGCCAGCAGCCCCGGGACTAGGTTGGAGTTCGATGAGCAGTTCTTC
TRBJ2-7 TRBV7-2 - - CASKNPWGTGSTYEQYF TGTGCCAGCAAAAACCCCTGGGGAACAGGGAGCACCTACGAGCAGTACTTC
TRBJ1-2 TRBV13 - TRBD1 CASSRDRVYGYTF TGTGCCAGCAGCCGGGACAGGGTATATGGCTACACCTTC
TRBJ2-3 TRBV27 - - CASSRSRSTDTQYF TGTGCCAGCAGTCGCAGCAGAAGCACAGATACGCAGTATTTT
TRBJ1-4 TRBV5-5 - - CASSSGVRWAEEKLFF TGTGCCAGCAGCTCCGGGGTAAGATGGGCGGAGGAAAAACTGTTTTTT
TRBJ2-7 TRBV6-5 - TRBD2 CASSRLAGGLYEQYF TGTGCCAGCAGCCGCCTAGCGGGAGGTCTCTACGAGCAGTACTTC
TRBJ1-5 TRBV5-6 few TRBD1 CASSLVDREDQPQHF TGTGCCAGCAGCTTGGTCGACAGGGAAGATCAGCCCCAGCATTTT
TRBJ2-1 TRBV6-6 - - CASSARNEQFF TGTGCCAGCAGTGCTAGGAATGAGCAGTTCTTC
TRBJ2-6 TRBV28 - - CASSLGTASGANVLTF TGTGCCAGCAGTTTAGGAACAGCCTCTGGGGCCAACGTCCTGACTTTC
TRBJ2-7 TRBV30 once - CAWTVQGYEQYF TGTGCCTGGACCGTTCAGGGGTACGAGCAGTACTTC
TRBJ2-6 TRBV10-3 - TRBD1 CAISEFRMGRQGESGANVLTF TGTGCCATCAGTGAGTTTAGGATGGGGAGACAGGGGGAGTCTGGGGCCAACGTCCTGACTTTC
TRBJ1-5 TRBV18 - - CASSPRQESNQPQHF TGTGCCAGCTCACCAAGGCAGGAGAGCAATCAGCCCCAGCATTTT
TRBJ2-1 TRBV19 - TRBD1 CASSPRGTGPYNEQFF TGTGCCAGTAGTCCCCGGGGGACAGGGCCCTACAATGAGCAGTTCTTC
TRBJ2-3 TRBV9 - - CASSARGPSTDTQYF TGTGCCAGCAGCGCCCGGGGGCCTAGCACAGATACGCAGTATTTT
TRBJ1-6 TRBV5-4 - TRBD1 CASSLGRGRSPLHF TGTGCCAGCAGCTTGGGTAGGGGGCGATCACCCCTCCACTTT
TRBJ2-1 TRBV28 - TRBD1 CASSSPGQGAGEQFF TGTGCCAGCAGTTCCCCGGGACAGGGGGCGGGTGAGCAGTTCTTC
TRBJ2-5 TRBV18 - TRBD2 CASSPRTSGSKETQYF TGTGCCAGCTCACCCCGGACTAGCGGGTCCAAAGAGACCCAGTACTTC
TRBJ1-2 TRBV30 - - CAWSPGGGYTF TGTGCCTGGAGCCCCGGGGGCGGCTACACCTTC
TRBJ2-7 TRBV15 - TRBD2 CATSGGLAFYEQYF TGTGCCACCAGCGGGGGACTAGCCTTCTACGAGCAGTACTTC
TRBJ1-3 TRBV7-3 - - CASSSSTGNTIYF TGTGCCAGCAGCTCCAGTACAGGAAACACCATATATTTT
TRBJ2-3 TRBV19 - - CASSYADTQYF TGTGCCAGTAGTTATGCAGATACGCAGTATTTT
TRBJ1-6 TRBV19 - - CASAGGTYNSPLHF TGTGCCAGCGCTGGGGGCACCTATAATTCACCCCTCCACTTT
TRBJ1-2 TRBV30 - - CAWSGARAHGYTF TGTGCCTGGAGTGGGGCTCGGGCCCACGGCTACACCTTC
TRBJ1-1 TRBV5-5 once TRBD1 CASSYTGTGHTEAFF TGTGCCAGCAGCTACACCGGGACAGGGCACACTGAAGCTTTCTTT
TRBJ2-3 TRBV30 - - CAWSEGGDTQYF TGTGCCTGGAGTGAGGGGGGAGATACGCAGTATTTT
TRBJ1-5 TRBV29-1 - - CSVVGGSGDQPQHF TGCAGCGTCGTGGGGGGAAGCGGAGATCAGCCCCAGCATTTT
TRBJ2-3 TRBV9 - - CASSPRAGPTDTQYF TGTGCCAGCAGCCCCCGTGCGGGACCCACAGATACGCAGTATTTT
TRBJ2-7 TRBV27 - TRBD2 CASSLIRGRGEQYF TGTGCCAGCAGTTTAATCCGCGGGAGGGGTGAGCAGTACTTC
TRBJ1-6 TRBV6-5 once TRBD1 CASSSGDSNSPLHF TGTGCCAGCAGTTCCGGGGACAGTAATTCACCCCTCCACTTT
TRBJ2-4 TRBV27 - - CASSHPRTGGENIQYF TGTGCCAGCAGTCATCCTCGGACAGGCGGGGAAAACATTCAGTACTTC
TRBJ1-3 TRBV30 - - CAWSVSGVDRNTIYF TGTGCCTGGAGTGTTTCAGGGGTCGATAGAAACACCATATATTTT
TRBJ1-2 TRBV10-3 - TRBD1 CAISEVATGGYYGYTF TGTGCCATCAGTGAAGTGGCGACAGGGGGGTACTATGGCTACACCTTC
TRBJ2-2 TRBV5-1 - - CASSPDSGGELFF TGCGCCAGCAGCCCTGACTCCGGCGGGGAGCTGTTTTTT
TRBJ2-7 TRBV9 - - CASSVEWGDEQYF TGTGCCAGCAGCGTAGAGTGGGGCGACGAGCAGTACTTC
TRBJ2-7 TRBV21-1 - - CASSKVSGQGGYEQYF TGTGCCAGCAGCAAAGTCTCTGGACAGGGAGGTTACGAGCAGTACTTC
TRBJ2-3 TRBV19 few - CASSPGQLTDTQYF TGTGCCAGTAGTCCGGGACAACTCACAGATACGCAGTATTTT
TRBJ1-2 TRBV6-5 few - CASSYSTTAGYTF TGTGCCAGCAGTTACTCGACGACGGCTGGCTACACCTTC
TRBJ1-4 TRBV6-1 few - CASSLTGPGEKLFF TGTGCCAGCAGCCTTACCGGGCCGGGGGAAAAACTGTTTTTT
TRBJ2-7 TRBV5-1 - - CASSLVAGSLYEQYF TGCGCCAGCAGCTTGGTGGCAGGGTCCCTATACGAGCAGTACTTC
TRBJ2-6 TRBV6-5 - - CASKSEQSGANVLTF TGTGCCAGCAAGTCGGAGCAATCTGGGGCCAACGTCCTGACTTTC
TRBJ1-6 TRBV28 - TRBD1 CASSPGTVYNSPLHF TGTGCCAGCAGTCCTGGGACAGTTTATAATTCACCCCTCCACTTT
TRBJ1-1 TRBV5-4 - TRBD1 CASSLQGLYTEAFF TGTGCCAGCAGCCTACAGGGGTTGTACACTGAAGCTTTCTTT
TRBJ1-4 TRBV28 - - CATRDTTNEKLFF TGTGCCACTAGAGATACAACTAATGAAAAACTGTTTTTT
TRBJ2-6 TRBV29-1 - - CSGVAHLVGANVLTF TGCAGCGGGGTAGCCCATCTAGTAGGGGCCAACGTCCTGACTTTC
TRBJ1-6 TRBV5-5 - TRBD1 CASSPTWDRGGSPLHF TGTGCCAGCAGCCCTACTTGGGACAGGGGTGGTTCACCCCTCCACTTT
TRBJ1-5 TRBV10-3 - - CAISASVGGNQPQHF TGTGCCATCAGTGCCTCAGTAGGAGGCAATCAGCCCCAGCATTTT
TRBJ2-1 TRBV7-9 - TRBD1 CASRFGDRGQGQFF TGTGCCAGCAGGTTCGGGGACAGGGGGCAGGGGCAGTTCTTC
TRBJ2-5 TRBV12-5 once - CASGSTMETQYF TGTGCTAGTGGTTCAACCATGGAGACCCAGTACTTC
TRBJ2-1 TRBV13 - - CASSLWGGNEGQFF TGTGCCAGCAGCTTATGGGGTGGAAACGAGGGCCAGTTCTTC
TRBJ1-1 TRBV6-6 - - CASTHSGNTEAFF TGTGCCAGCACCCACTCAGGGAACACTGAAGCTTTCTTT
TRBJ1-4 TRBV30 - - CASPSGNSNEKLFF TGTGCCTCCCCGAGCGGGAATTCTAATGAAAAACTGTTTTTT